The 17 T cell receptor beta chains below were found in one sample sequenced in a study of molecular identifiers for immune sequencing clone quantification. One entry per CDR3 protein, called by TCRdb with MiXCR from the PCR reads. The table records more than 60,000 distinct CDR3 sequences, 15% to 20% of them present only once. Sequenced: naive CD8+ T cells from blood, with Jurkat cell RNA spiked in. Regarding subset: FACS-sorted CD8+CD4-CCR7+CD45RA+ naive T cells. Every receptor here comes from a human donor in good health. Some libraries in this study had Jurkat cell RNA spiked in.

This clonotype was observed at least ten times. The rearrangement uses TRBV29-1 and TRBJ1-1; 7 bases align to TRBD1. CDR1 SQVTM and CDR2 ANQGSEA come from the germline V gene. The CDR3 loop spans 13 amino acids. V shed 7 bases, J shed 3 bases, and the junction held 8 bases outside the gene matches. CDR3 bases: TGCAGCGCTTTACAGGGGATGGACACTGAAGCTTTCTTT. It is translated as CSALQGMDTEAFF.

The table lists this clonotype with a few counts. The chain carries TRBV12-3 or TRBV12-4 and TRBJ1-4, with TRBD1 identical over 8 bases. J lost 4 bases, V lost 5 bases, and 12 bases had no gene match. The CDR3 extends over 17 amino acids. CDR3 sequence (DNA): TGTGCCAGCAGTCCAGGACAGGGTCAGCGGGGTAATGAAAAACTGTTTTTT. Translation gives CASSPGQGQRGNEKLFF.

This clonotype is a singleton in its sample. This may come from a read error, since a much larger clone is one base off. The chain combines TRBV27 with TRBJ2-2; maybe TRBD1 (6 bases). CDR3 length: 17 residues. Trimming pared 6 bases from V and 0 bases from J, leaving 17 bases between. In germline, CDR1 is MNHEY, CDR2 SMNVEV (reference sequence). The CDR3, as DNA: TGTGCCAGCAGCCCCTACCCCGGGACAACGAACACCGGGGAGCTGTTTTTT. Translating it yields CASSPYPGTTNTGELFF.

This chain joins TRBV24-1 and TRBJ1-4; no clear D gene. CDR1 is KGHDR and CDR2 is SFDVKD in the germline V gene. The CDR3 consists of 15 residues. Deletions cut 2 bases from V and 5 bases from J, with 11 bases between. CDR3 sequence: CATSDSVSDNEKLFF. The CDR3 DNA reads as TGTGCCACCAGTGATTCGGTGTCTGACAATGAAAAACTGTTTTTT.

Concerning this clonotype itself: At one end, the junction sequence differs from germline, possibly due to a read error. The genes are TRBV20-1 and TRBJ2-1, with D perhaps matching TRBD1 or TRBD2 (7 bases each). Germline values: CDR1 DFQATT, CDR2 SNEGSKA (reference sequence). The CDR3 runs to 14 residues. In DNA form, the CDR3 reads TGCAGTGCTAGAGGGGGAGGGGGCAACAATAAGCAGTTCTTC. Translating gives CSARGGGGNNKQFF.

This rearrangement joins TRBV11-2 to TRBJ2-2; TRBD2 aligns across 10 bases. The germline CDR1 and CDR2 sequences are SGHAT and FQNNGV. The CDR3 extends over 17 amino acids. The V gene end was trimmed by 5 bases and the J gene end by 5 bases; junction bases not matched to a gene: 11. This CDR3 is CASSPTQREGQTGELFF. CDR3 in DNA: TGTGCCAGCAGCCCCACCCAGCGGGAGGGCCAAACCGGGGAGCTGTTTTTT.

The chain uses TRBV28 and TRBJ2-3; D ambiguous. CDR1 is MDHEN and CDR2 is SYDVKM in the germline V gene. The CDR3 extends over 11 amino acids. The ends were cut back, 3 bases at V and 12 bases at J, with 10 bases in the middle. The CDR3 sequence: CASSLADAQYF. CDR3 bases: TGTGCCAGCAGTTTGGCAGATGCTCAGTATTTT.

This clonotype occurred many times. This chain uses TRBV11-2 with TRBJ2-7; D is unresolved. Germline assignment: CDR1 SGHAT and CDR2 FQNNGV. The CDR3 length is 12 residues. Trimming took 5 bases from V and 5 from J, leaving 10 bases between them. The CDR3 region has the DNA TGTGCCAGCAGCACCCTCATCGACGAGCAGTACTTC. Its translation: CASSTLIDEQYF. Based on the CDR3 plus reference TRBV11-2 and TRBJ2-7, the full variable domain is EAGVAQSPRYKIIEKRQSVAFWCNPISGHATLYWYQQILGQGPKLLIQFQNNGVVDDSQLPKDRFSAERLKGVDSTLKIQPAKLEDSAVYLCASSTLIDEQYFGPGTRLTVT.

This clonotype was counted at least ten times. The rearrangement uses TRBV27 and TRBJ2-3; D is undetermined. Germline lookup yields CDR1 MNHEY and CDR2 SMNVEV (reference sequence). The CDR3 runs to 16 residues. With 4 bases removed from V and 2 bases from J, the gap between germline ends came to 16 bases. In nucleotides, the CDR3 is TGTGCCAGCAGTTCCCCACAATACATATCCACAGATACGCAGTATTTT. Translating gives CASSSPQYISTDTQYF.

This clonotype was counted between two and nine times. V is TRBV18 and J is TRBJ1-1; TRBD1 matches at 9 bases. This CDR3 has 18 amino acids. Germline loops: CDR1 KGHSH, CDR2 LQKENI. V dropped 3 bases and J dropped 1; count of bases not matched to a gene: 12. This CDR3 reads CASSPTSLPGQGNTEAFF. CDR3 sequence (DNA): TGTGCCAGCTCACCGACCTCTTTACCGGGACAGGGGAACACTGAAGCTTTCTTT.

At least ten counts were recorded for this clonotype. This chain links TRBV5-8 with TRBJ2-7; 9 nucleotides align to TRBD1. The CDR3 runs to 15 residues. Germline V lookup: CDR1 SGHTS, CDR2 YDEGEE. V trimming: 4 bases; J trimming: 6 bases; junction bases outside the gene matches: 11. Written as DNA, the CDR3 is TGTGCCAGCAGCCACCAAACCGTGGACAGGGGCGAGCAGTACTTC. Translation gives CASSHQTVDRGEQYF.

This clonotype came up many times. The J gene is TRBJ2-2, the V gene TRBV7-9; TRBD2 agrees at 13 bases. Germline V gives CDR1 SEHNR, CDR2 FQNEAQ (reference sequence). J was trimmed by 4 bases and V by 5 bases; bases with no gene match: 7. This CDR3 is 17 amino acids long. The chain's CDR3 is CASSQTSGRIPTGELFF. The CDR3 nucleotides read TGTGCCAGCAGCCAGACTAGCGGGAGGATTCCCACCGGGGAGCTGTTTTTT.

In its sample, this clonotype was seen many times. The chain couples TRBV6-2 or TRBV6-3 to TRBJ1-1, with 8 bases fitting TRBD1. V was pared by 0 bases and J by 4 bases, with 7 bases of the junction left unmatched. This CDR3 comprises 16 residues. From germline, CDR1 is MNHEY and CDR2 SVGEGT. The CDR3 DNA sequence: TGTGCCAGCAGTTACTCGAGAGGCGACAGGGGCACTGAAGCTTTCTTT. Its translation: CASSYSRGDRGTEAFF.

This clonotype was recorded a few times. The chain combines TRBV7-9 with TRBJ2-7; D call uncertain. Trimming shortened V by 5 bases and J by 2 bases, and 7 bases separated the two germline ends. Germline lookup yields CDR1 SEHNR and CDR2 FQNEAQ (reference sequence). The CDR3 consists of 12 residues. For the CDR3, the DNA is TGTGCCAGCAGCCCCGAAACCTACGAGCAGTACTTC. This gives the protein CASSPETYEQYF.

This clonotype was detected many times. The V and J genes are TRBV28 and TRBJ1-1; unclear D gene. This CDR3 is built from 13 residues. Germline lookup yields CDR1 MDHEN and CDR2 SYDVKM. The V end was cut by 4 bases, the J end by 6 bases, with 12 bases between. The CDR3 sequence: CASSYPVSAEAFF. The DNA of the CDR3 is TGTGCCAGCAGTTACCCCGTTTCGGCTGAAGCTTTCTTT.

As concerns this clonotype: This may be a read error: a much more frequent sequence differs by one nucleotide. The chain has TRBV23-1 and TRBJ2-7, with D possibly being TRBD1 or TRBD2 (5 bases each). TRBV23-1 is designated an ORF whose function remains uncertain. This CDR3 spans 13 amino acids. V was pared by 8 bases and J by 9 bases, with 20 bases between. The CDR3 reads CASRRGWGNGQYF. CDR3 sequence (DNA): TGCGCCAGCCGCCGGGGTTGGGGGAACGGGCAGTACTTC.

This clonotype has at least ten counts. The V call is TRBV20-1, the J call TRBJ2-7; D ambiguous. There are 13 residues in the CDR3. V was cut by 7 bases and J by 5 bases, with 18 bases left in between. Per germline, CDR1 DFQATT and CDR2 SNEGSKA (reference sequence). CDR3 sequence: CSVPRQSRHEQYF. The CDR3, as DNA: TGCAGTGTACCCCGCCAGTCCCGCCACGAGCAGTACTTC.